The rows below give T cell receptor beta chains drawn from one sample of a study of cytotoxic CD8 clonotypes in ibrutinib-treated CLL. The data were produced by immunoSEQ multiplex PCR, yet TCRdb's version contains in-frame clones alone and is incomplete. The sample lists about 49,000 clones, roughly 57% occurring once. The sequencing used PBMCs, collected after 12 months of ibrutinib treatment. Source of these receptors: a human donor with chronic lymphocytic leukemia. The CDR3 runs from the conserved cysteine through the conserved F or W. The D gene is left open where the match is weak. Clone size appears in some rows only: once, few, many, or a class for an expanded clone.

cdr3_length	clone_size	j_call	d_call	v_call	cdr3_aa	cdr3_nt
10	few	TRBJ2-7	.	TRBV6-1	CASRSYEQYF	TGTGCTTCGCGGTCGTACGAGCAGTACTTC
13	few	TRBJ2-7	.	TRBV30	CACNRDLKQGQYF	TGTGCCTGTAACAGGGACCTAAAGCAGGGGCAGTACTTC
12	.	TRBJ1-6	.	TRBV19	CATRQEDSPLHF	TGTGCCACCCGACAGGAAGATTCACCCCTCCACTTT
13	.	TRBJ1-2	.	TRBV4-1	CASSQEIGNGYTF	TGCGCCAGCAGCCAAGAAATAGGGAACGGCTACACCTTC
16	.	TRBJ1-2	.	TRBV11-3	CASSLDGRAQGYGYTF	TGTGCCAGCAGCTTAGATGGGAGGGCGCAGGGCTATGGCTACACCTTC
14	.	TRBJ2-7	TRBD1	TRBV5-1	CASSLADRRYEQYF	TGCGCCAGCAGCTTAGCGGACAGGCGGTACGAGCAGTACTTC
12	.	TRBJ2-5	.	TRBV5-1	CASSLEQETQYF	TGCGCCAGCAGCTTGGAGCAAGAGACCCAGTACTTC
12	few	TRBJ1-2	.	TRBV28	CASSLRVVGYTF	TGTGCCAGCAGTTTAAGGGTAGTGGGCTACACCTTC
13	many	TRBJ2-1	.	TRBV7-6	CASSLAEGNEQFF	TGTGCCAGCAGCTTAGCCGAGGGGAATGAGCAGTTCTTC
17	few	TRBJ2-1	TRBD2	TRBV29-1	CSVEGVRGASSYNEQFF	TGCAGCGTTGAAGGTGTGCGGGGGGCGAGCTCCTACAATGAGCAGTTCTTC
13	once	TRBJ1-2	.	TRBV27	CASSLGIFDGYTF	TGTGCCAGCAGTTTAGGGATCTTCGATGGCTACACCTTC
15	few	TRBJ1-6	.	TRBV28	CASSGYRERGSPLHF	TGTGCCAGCAGTGGGTACAGGGAAAGAGGTTCACCCCTCCACTTT
12	many	TRBJ1-5	.	TRBV2	CASRGMSQPQHF	TGTGCCAGCAGGGGTATGAGCCAGCCCCAGCATTTT
15	few	TRBJ2-1	.	TRBV7-9	CASSPPGGRINEQFF	TGTGCCAGCAGCCCGCCCGGGGGGCGCATAAATGAGCAGTTCTTC
15	few	TRBJ1-5	.	TRBV5-5	CASSLRAASNQPQHF	TGTGCCAGCAGCTTGCGGGCAGCCTCCAATCAGCCCCAGCATTTT
15	.	TRBJ2-1	.	TRBV28	CASILPQDGGNEQFF	TGTGCCAGCATTCTCCCACAGGATGGGGGCAATGAGCAGTTCTTC
15	.	TRBJ2-7	TRBD1	TRBV7-6	CASSLVGQGPYEQYF	TGTGCCAGCAGCTTAGTGGGACAGGGCCCCTACGAGCAGTACTTC
15	few	TRBJ2-3	.	TRBV27	CASSLDSRFTDTQYF	TGTGCCAGCAGTTTAGATAGCAGATTCACAGATACGCAGTATTTT
12	.	TRBJ1-2	.	TRBV5-6	CASSLSGDGYTF	TGTGCCAGCAGCTTGTCGGGGGATGGCTACACCTTC
14	.	TRBJ1-2	TRBD1	TRBV9	CASSGTGAFYGYTF	TGTGCCAGCAGCGGGACAGGGGCTTTCTATGGCTACACCTTC
17	once	TRBJ1-2	TRBD1	TRBV6-1	CASSGGTGGYPNYGYTF	TGTGCCAGCAGTGGAGGGACAGGGGGTTATCCTAACTATGGCTACACCTTC
14	few	TRBJ2-1	.	TRBV7-3	CASSLDSGYNEQFF	TGTGCCAGCAGCTTAGATAGCGGTTACAATGAGCAGTTCTTC
13	.	TRBJ1-1	.	TRBV9	CASSSGPTGVAFF	TGTGCCAGCAGCTCTGGACCTACTGGGGTAGCTTTCTTT
12	.	TRBJ2-7	.	TRBV29-1	CSVTRGGYEQYF	TGCAGCGTGACCAGGGGGGGATACGAGCAGTACTTC
15	few	TRBJ2-5	TRBD1	TRBV29-1	CSVYLGQGARETQYF	TGCAGCGTTTACCTGGGACAGGGGGCTAGAGAGACCCAGTACTTC
13	.	TRBJ2-2	.	TRBV29-1	CSVMTTGTGELFF	TGCAGCGTGATGACCACAGGGACCGGGGAGCTGTTTTTT
18	.	TRBJ2-6	TRBD1	TRBV7-6	CASSLETGGASGANVLTF	TGTGCCAGCAGCTTAGAGACAGGGGGCGCATCTGGGGCCAACGTCCTGACTTTC
16	.	TRBJ2-2	TRBD2	TRBV5-1	CASSPGLAGFAGELFF	TGCGCCAGCAGCCCCGGACTAGCGGGTTTCGCCGGGGAGCTGTTTTTT